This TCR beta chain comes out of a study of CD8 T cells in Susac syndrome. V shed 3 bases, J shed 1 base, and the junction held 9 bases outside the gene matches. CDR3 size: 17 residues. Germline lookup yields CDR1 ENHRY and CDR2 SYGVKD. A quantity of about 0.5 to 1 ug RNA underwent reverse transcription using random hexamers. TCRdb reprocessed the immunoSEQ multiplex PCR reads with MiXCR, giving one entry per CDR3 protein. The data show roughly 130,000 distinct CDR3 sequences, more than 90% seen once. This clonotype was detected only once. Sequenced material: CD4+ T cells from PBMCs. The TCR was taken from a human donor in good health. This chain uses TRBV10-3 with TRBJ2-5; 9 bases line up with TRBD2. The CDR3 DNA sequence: TGTGCCATCAGTGACCCGGTGGCTAGCGGGATCCAAGAGACCCAGTACTTC. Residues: CAISDPVASGIQETQYF.